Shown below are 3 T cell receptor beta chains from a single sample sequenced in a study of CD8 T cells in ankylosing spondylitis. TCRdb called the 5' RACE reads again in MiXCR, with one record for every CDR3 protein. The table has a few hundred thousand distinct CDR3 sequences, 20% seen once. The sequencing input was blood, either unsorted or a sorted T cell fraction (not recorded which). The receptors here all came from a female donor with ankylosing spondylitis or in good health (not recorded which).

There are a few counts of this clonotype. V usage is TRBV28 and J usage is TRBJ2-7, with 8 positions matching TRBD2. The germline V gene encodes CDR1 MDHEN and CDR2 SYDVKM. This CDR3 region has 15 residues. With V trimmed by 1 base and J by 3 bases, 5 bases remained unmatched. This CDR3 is CASSLSGSGIYEQYF. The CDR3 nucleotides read TGTGCCAGCAGTTTATCTGGTAGCGGGATCTACGAGCAGTACTTC.

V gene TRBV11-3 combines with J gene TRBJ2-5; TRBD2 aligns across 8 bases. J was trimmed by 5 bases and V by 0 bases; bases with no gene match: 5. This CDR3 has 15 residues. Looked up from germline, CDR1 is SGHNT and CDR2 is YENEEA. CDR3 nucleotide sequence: TGTGCCAGCAGCTTAGATCGTCCTAGCGGGGAGACCCAGTACTTC. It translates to CASSLDRPSGETQYF.

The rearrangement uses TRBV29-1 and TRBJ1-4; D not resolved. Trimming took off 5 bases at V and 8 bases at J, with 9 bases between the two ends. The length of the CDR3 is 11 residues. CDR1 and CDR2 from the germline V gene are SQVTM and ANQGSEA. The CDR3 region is CSVPRGEKLFF. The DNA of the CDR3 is TGCAGCGTTCCACGGGGAGAAAAACTGTTTTTT.